Following are 22 T cell receptor beta chains from one sample sequenced in a study of T-cell reconstitution after alpha-beta-depleted transplantation in children. TCRbeta library preparation incorporated unique molecular identifiers. Using its own MiXCR run on the PCR reads, TCRdb lists one record per CDR3 protein. The sample lists 600,000 to 700,000 distinct CDR3 sequences, around 13% occurring once. The sample in question was PBMCs, obtained before TCRalphabeta/CD19-depleted stem cell transplant. These receptors originate from a girl aged 2 to 9 with congenital amegakaryocytic thrombocytopenia, due to receive a stem cell transplant.

V gene TRBV5-1 combines with J gene TRBJ1-1; 8 bases map to TRBD1. Germline loops: CDR1 SGHRS, CDR2 YFSETQ. The CDR3 sequence is 15 residues long. The ends lost 2 bases at V and 0 bases at J; junction bases unmatched: 3. CDR3 bases: TGCGCCAGCAGCTTTCTACAGGGGGTGAACACTGAAGCTTTCTTT. This translates into CASSFLQGVNTEAFF.

This clonotype was observed many times. This chain joins TRBV6-5 and TRBJ2-3, with TRBD2 as a possible D gene (6 bases). This CDR3 contains 15 residues. V was clipped by 2 bases and J by 5 bases, with 14 bases between them. Germline loops: CDR1 MNHEY, CDR2 SVGAGI. The CDR3 DNA follows: TGTGCCAGCAGTTACGAGGTCGGGAGAGGAGATACGCAGTATTTT. Its protein is CASSYEVGRGDTQYF.

This clonotype was counted only a few times. V is TRBV10-2 and J is TRBJ2-7; TRBD1 is a possible D gene (5 bases). V lost 9 bases and J lost 0, with 15 bases in between. Germline CDR1 WSHSY, CDR2 SAAADI. The length of the CDR3 is 14 residues. CDR3 region: CASLQAIGSYEQYF. The CDR3 DNA reads TGCGCCAGTCTACAGGCTATCGGCTCCTACGAGCAGTACTTC.

This chain links TRBV11-2 with TRBJ1-2; the match to TRBD1 covers 9 bases. CDR3 length: 18 residues. CDR1 is SGHAT and CDR2 is FQNNGV in the germline V gene. J lost 7 bases, V lost 0 bases, and 15 bases had no gene match. The CDR3 here is CASSLERFRGQGRSGYTF. In DNA, the CDR3 is TGTGCCAGCAGCTTAGAGAGGTTCCGAGGACAGGGGAGGAGTGGCTACACCTTC. Using reference TRBV11-2 and TRBJ1-2 for the parts outside the CDR3, the full variable domain is EAGVAQSPRYKIIEKRQSVAFWCNPISGHATLYWYQQILGQGPKLLIQFQNNGVVDDSQLPKDRFSAERLKGVDSTLKIQPAKLEDSAVYLCASSLERFRGQGRSGYTFGSGTRLTVV.

The rearrangement links TRBV20-1 to TRBJ2-5; weak D call: TRBD2 (6 bases). Per germline, CDR1 DFQATT and CDR2 SNEGSKA (reference sequence). CDR3 length: 16 amino acids. V dropped 1 base and J dropped 0 bases, with 15 bases sitting between them. The CDR3 spells CSARVGEAPYQETQYF. The CDR3 DNA is TGCAGTGCTAGAGTTGGGGAGGCCCCGTACCAAGAGACCCAGTACTTC.

This clonotype was recorded at least ten times. The V call is TRBV7-2, the J call TRBJ2-7; TRBD2 is a possible D gene (6 bases). The CDR3 is 14 amino acids. V lost 6 bases and J lost 3, with 15 bases in between. The germline CDR1 and CDR2 sequences are SGHTA and FQGNSA. CDR3 sequence reads: CASRPGLSFYEQYF. The CDR3 region has the DNA TGTGCCAGCAGGCCGGGACTTTCCTTCTACGAGCAGTACTTC.

This clonotype was observed at least ten times. This chain links TRBV18 with TRBJ2-3; D remains ambiguous. V dropped 6 bases and J dropped 4 bases, with 11 bases sitting between them. There are 13 residues in the CDR3. The V gene's germline CDR1 is KGHSH and CDR2 LQKENI. This chain's CDR3 is CASSRREADTQYF. Here the CDR3 DNA reads TGTGCCAGCTCCCGGAGAGAGGCAGATACGCAGTATTTT.

This clonotype was picked up a small number of times. This sequence joins TRBV6-2 or TRBV6-3 and TRBJ2-1; 9 nucleotides agree with TRBD2. V lost 8 bases and J lost 4; bases outside the gene matches: 9. The CDR3 loop spans 15 amino acids. Germline-derived CDR1 and CDR2 are MNHEY and SVGEGT. CDR3 sequence: CASCLREGVYNEQFF. The DNA of the CDR3 is TGTGCCAGCTGCTTGCGGGAGGGCGTTTACAATGAGCAGTTCTTC.

This clonotype was picked up a small number of times. The rearrangement uses TRBV27 and TRBJ1-5; D not resolved. The CDR3 is 14 amino acids. Germline V gives CDR1 MNHEY, CDR2 SMNVEV (reference sequence). Trimming removed 6 bases at V and 7 bases at J, with 16 bases between. The CDR3 DNA follows: TGTGCCAGCAGCCCTGCTGGCCTCATCCAGCCCCAGCATTTT. Encoded protein: CASSPAGLIQPQHF.

This clonotype has just a few counts. J is TRBJ2-7 and V is TRBV7-6; TRBD2 matches 9 bases. V dropped 1 base and J dropped 0; count of bases not matched to a gene: 1. Germline CDR1 reads SGHVS; CDR2 reads FNYEAQ. The CDR3 runs 15 residues. CDR3 region: CASSLDSGGSYEQYF. In nucleotides, the CDR3 is TGTGCCAGCAGCTTAGATAGCGGGGGCTCCTACGAGCAGTACTTC. The variable domain in full, completed from reference TRBV7-6 and TRBJ2-7, reads GAGVSQSPRYKVTKRGQDVALRCDPISGHVSLYWYRQALGQGPEFLTYFNYEAQQDKSGLPNDRFSAERPEGSISTLTIQRTEQRDSAMYRCASSLDSGGSYEQYFGPGTRLTVT.

This clonotype was seen a few times. The V call is TRBV7-9, the J call TRBJ2-5; D is unclear. Between the trimmed V and J ends, which lost 5 bases and 5 bases, there was a span of 9 bases. This CDR3 is 12 amino acids long. Germline V lookup: CDR1 SEHNR, CDR2 FQNEAQ (reference sequence). The CDR3: CASSPTSETQYF. CDR3 DNA: TGTGCCAGCAGCCCTACCTCGGAGACCCAGTACTTC.

This chain connects TRBV6-5 to TRBJ2-2; 13 bases line up with TRBD2. Germline trimming cut 5 bases from V and 1 base from J; bases unmatched to any gene: 4. The CDR3 loop spans 17 amino acids. CDR1 MNHEY and CDR2 SVGAGI come from the germline V gene. The DNA of the CDR3 is TGTGCCAGCAGTACGCGACTAGCGGGAGGGAACACCGGGGAGCTGTTTTTT. Protein sequence: CASSTRLAGGNTGELFF.

This clonotype was seen ten or more times. This CDR3 reads CSASATLDTQYF. The DNA of the CDR3 is TGCAGTGCTAGCGCCACCTTGGATACGCAGTATTTT. This chain uses TRBV20-1 with TRBJ2-3; D is undetermined. Germline loops: CDR1 DFQATT, CDR2 SNEGSKA (reference sequence). This CDR3 spans 12 amino acids. The V and J ends lost 3 bases and 6 bases respectively, with 10 bases between them.

V and J are TRBV29-1 and TRBJ2-1, with 10 bases that match TRBD2. The CDR3 is 16 amino acids. Per germline, CDR1 SQVTM and CDR2 ANQGSEA. V lost 6 bases to trimming and J lost 3 bases; unmatched junction nucleotides: 11. CDR3 protein: CSVRTSGEGSYNEQFF. The DNA for the CDR3 is TGCAGCGTCAGGACTAGCGGAGAAGGAAGCTACAATGAGCAGTTCTTC.

At least ten counts were recorded for this clonotype. This sequence joins TRBV12-3 or TRBV12-4 and TRBJ2-6; D is ambiguous. Trimming left V 6 bases short and J 1 base short, with 4 bases between. This CDR3 is 13 amino acids long. This chain's CDR3 is CASSHSGANVLTF. The CDR3 DNA is TGTGCCAGCAGCCATTCTGGGGCCAACGTCCTGACTTTC.

The table lists this clonotype with a few counts. The genes are TRBV27 and TRBJ2-5; perhaps TRBD1 as D (5 bases). The CDR3 covers 14 residues. Trimming took off 3 bases at V and 4 bases at J, with 12 bases between the two ends. Germline-derived CDR1 and CDR2 are MNHEY and SMNVEV (reference sequence). The CDR3 sequence is CASSFMGRGETQYF. The CDR3 nucleotides are TGTGCCAGCAGTTTCATGGGGCGCGGAGAGACCCAGTACTTC.

Concerning this clonotype itself: A read error may explain this, as a much larger clone is one base away. The chain is built from TRBV29-1 and TRBJ2-2; perhaps TRBD1 as D (6 bases). This CDR3 is built from 14 residues. The germline CDR1 and CDR2 sequences are SQVTM and ANQGSEA. The CDR3 bases are TGCAGCGTTGAAGGGACAGCGGATACCGTGGAGCTGTTTTTT. Amino acid sequence: CSVEGTADTVELFF.

This chain joins TRBV12-3 or TRBV12-4 and TRBJ2-5; D remains unclear. V was pared by 2 bases and J by 4 bases, with 11 bases between. The CDR3 has 14 residues. The CDR3 spells CASSLNRGRETQYF. For the CDR3, the DNA is TGTGCCAGCAGTTTAAATCGTGGACGAGAGACCCAGTACTTC.

Ten or more counts support this clonotype. The V call is TRBV10-3, the J call TRBJ2-3; D is uncertain. V was cut by 3 bases and J by 6 bases, with 10 bases left in between. Germline lookup yields CDR1 ENHRY and CDR2 SYGVKD. The CDR3 covers 13 residues. The CDR3 DNA follows: TGTGCCATCAGTGAACAAAGGGTGGATACGCAGTATTTT. Protein sequence: CAISEQRVDTQYF.

Ten or more counts support this clonotype. The rearrangement links TRBV5-1 to TRBJ2-3; D remains unclear. The CDR3 runs to 14 residues. Germline CDR1 is SGHRS and CDR2 is YFSETQ. V lost 7 bases and J 1 base, leaving 13 bases between the germline ends. CDR3 nucleotides: TGCGCCAGCCGGCTGGCAGGACGCACAGATACGCAGTATTTT. Its translation is CASRLAGRTDTQYF.

This clonotype was seen only a few times. The chain has TRBV28 and TRBJ2-3, with D possibly being TRBD2 (5 bases). CDR3 length: 16 residues. Germline assignment: CDR1 MDHEN and CDR2 SYDVKM. Between the trimmed V and J ends, which lost 3 bases and 0 bases, there was a span of 13 bases. CDR3 nucleotide sequence: TGTGCCAGCAGTTTTGCCGGGATTCAAAGCACAGATACGCAGTATTTT. It yields the protein CASSFAGIQSTDTQYF.

The chain links TRBV18 to TRBJ1-5, with D uncertain. CDR3 size: 13 residues. CDR1 KGHSH and CDR2 LQKENI come from the germline V gene. Between the trimmed V and J ends, which lost 5 bases and 3 bases, there was a span of 8 bases. The CDR3 DNA sequence: TGTGCCAGCTCAATGGGTACCAATCAGCCCCAGCATTTT. Translated, it gives CASSMGTNQPQHF.